The 9 T cell receptor beta chains in this list originate from one sample, sequenced in a study of neurological immune-mediated disorders. TCRdb reanalysed the 5' RACE reads using MiXCR and keeps one entry per CDR3 protein. The sample contains some 43,000 distinct CDR3 sequences, 2% to 3% of which appear only once. Specimen: PBMCs. These TCRs come from a young man with multiple sclerosis.

This clonotype was counted many times. The chain recombines TRBV5-8 with TRBJ1-5; D might be TRBD1 (5 bases). The CDR3 runs 15 residues. V dropped 0 bases and J dropped 7 bases, with 14 bases sitting between them. The V gene's germline CDR1 is SGHTS and CDR2 YDEGEE. The CDR3 is CASSLVGGSGQPQHF. The CDR3 coding sequence is TGTGCCAGCAGCTTGGTCGGGGGTTCTGGGCAGCCCCAGCATTTT.

This chain connects TRBV14 to TRBJ2-2; a weak D match, TRBD2 (5 bases). Germline V lookup: CDR1 SGHDN, CDR2 FVKESK. Trimming pared 1 base from V and 5 bases from J, leaving 8 bases between. CDR3 size: 14 residues. The CDR3 DNA sequence: TGTGCCAGCAGCCAAGCAAGAGGGACCGGGGAGCTGTTTTTT. It yields the protein CASSQARGTGELFF.

At least ten counts were recorded for this clonotype. This chain uses TRBV20-1 with TRBJ2-7; the match to TRBD2 covers 10 bases. Germline V gene data show CDR1 as DFQATT and CDR2 as SNEGSKA (reference sequence). The CDR3 spans 14 residues. Germline trimming cut 5 bases from V and 2 bases from J; bases unmatched to any gene: 6. The CDR3 loop reads CSASYSGRTYEQYF. As DNA, the CDR3 is TGCAGTGCTTCTTATAGCGGGAGGACCTACGAGCAGTACTTC.

The table lists this clonotype with many counts. This chain uses TRBV5-1 with TRBJ2-1, with 10 positions matching TRBD1. The CDR3 is 15 amino acids. Germline V gene lookup returns CDR1 SGHRS and CDR2 YFSETQ. J gave up 4 bases and V 5 bases, and 6 bases lay outside the gene matches. The CDR3 reads CASRLTGQGYNEQFF. In DNA, the CDR3 is TGCGCCAGCAGACTAACGGGACAGGGGTACAATGAGCAGTTCTTC.

This clonotype showed up many times. The V gene is TRBV5-1, the J gene TRBJ2-7, with D perhaps matching TRBD1 or TRBD2 (6 bases each). Germline V lookup: CDR1 SGHRS, CDR2 YFSETQ. Trimming left V 8 bases short and J 1 base short, with 16 bases between. The CDR3 runs 14 residues. CDR3 nucleotides: TGCGCCAGTCGGGACTCCAGGGGATCCTACGAGCAGTACTTC. Translating gives CASRDSRGSYEQYF.

The table lists this clonotype with many counts. The genes are TRBV29-1 and TRBJ1-4; the D gene is possibly TRBD1 (5 bases). CDR1 and CDR2 from the germline V gene are SQVTM and ANQGSEA. The V end lost 3 bases, the J end lost 4 bases, and 12 bases lay between the germline ends. The length of the CDR3 is 14 residues. The CDR3 coding sequence is TGCAGCGTTGACTTGGGGGTGAATAATGAAAAACTGTTTTTT. Protein: CSVDLGVNNEKLFF. Looking up the rest from reference TRBV29-1 and TRBJ1-4 gives the full variable domain: SAVISQKPSRDICQRGTSLTIQCQVDSQVTMMFWYRQQPGQSLTLIATANQGSEATYESGFVIDKFPISRPNLTFSTLTVSNMSPEDSSIYLCSVDLGVNNEKLFFGSGTQLSVL.

This clonotype has at least ten counts. The rearrangement uses TRBV20-1 and TRBJ1-5; unclear D gene. Trimming took 6 bases from V and 4 from J, leaving 13 bases between them. The CDR3 consists of 13 residues. CDR1 is DFQATT, CDR2 SNEGSKA, per germline (reference sequence). The CDR3 protein is CSASTGQNQPQHF. In DNA form, the CDR3 reads TGCAGTGCCTCGACTGGCCAGAATCAGCCCCAGCATTTT.

This clonotype appeared many times. The V and J genes are TRBV5-1 and TRBJ2-3; possible D gene TRBD1, 5 bases. Trimming cost V 0 bases and J 3 bases, with 8 bases left between them. The CDR3 consists of 14 residues. CDR1 is SGHRS, CDR2 YFSETQ, per germline. DNA of the CDR3: TGCGCCAGCAGCTTGGAAACAGGAACAGATACGCAGTATTTT. Its protein is CASSLETGTDTQYF.

This clonotype was seen repeatedly, ten times or more. This chain uses TRBV29-1 with TRBJ2-7; D is unresolved. The V end lost 8 bases, the J end lost 2 bases, and 19 bases lay between the germline ends. The germline V gene encodes CDR1 SQVTM and CDR2 ANQGSEA. The CDR3 has 14 amino acids. CDR3 in DNA: TGCAGCACCCTCGAACAGAATGGGGCCTACGAGCAGTACTTC. Translation gives CSTLEQNGAYEQYF.